Listed below are T cell receptor beta chains from one sample, sequenced in a study of blood T cells in healthy people across ages. TCRdb fed the 5' RACE reads into MiXCR, producing one record per CDR3 protein. The table records about 720,000 distinct CDR3 sequences, around a fifth of them present only once. The source material was blood. These receptors came from a man aged 65-85 years in good health. CDR3s include the opening cysteine and the closing phenylalanine or tryptophan. D genes are given only for firm matches. A row's size may be missing; if present it is once, few, many or a size class.

J	V	size	D	CDR3	DNA
TRBJ2-7	TRBV10-3	.	.	CAISEIDYEQYF	TGTGCCATCAGTGAGATTGACTACGAGCAGTACTTC
TRBJ2-3	TRBV4-1	few	TRBD2	CASSQEGAGGFTQYF	TGCGCCAGCAGCCAAGAGGGGGCGGGGGGGTTCACGCAGTATTTT
TRBJ2-3	TRBV20-1	.	.	CSAIRGAGVGSTDTQYF	TGCAGTGCTATCCGGGGGGCGGGAGTAGGTTCGACAGATACGCAGTATTTT
TRBJ1-2	TRBV12-3/TRBV12-4	.	.	CASSLWEGQTIYGYTF	TGTGCCAGCAGTTTATGGGAAGGACAGACAATCTATGGCTACACCTTC
TRBJ2-2	TRBV3-1	.	.	CASSPRVRTGELFF	TGTGCCAGCAGCCCCCGGGTCCGAACCGGGGAGCTGTTTTTT
TRBJ2-3	TRBV5-1	.	.	CASSLGGIPQYF	TGCGCCAGCAGCTTGGGCGGCATCCCGCAGTATTTT
TRBJ2-5	TRBV15	few	.	CATSRGKGPRETQYF	TGTGCCACCAGCAGAGGGAAGGGGCCCAGAGAGACCCAGTACTTC
TRBJ2-7	TRBV28	few	.	CASSLYRTVGTYEQYF	TGTGCCAGCAGTTTATATAGGACAGTGGGAACCTACGAGCAGTACTTC
TRBJ2-3	TRBV20-1	few	.	CSAEGSRAETTDTQYF	TGCAGTGCTGAAGGGTCGAGGGCGGAGACCACAGATACGCAGTATTTT
TRBJ1-2	TRBV5-1	many	.	CASSLGENYGYTF	TGCGCCAGCAGCTTGGGCGAGAACTATGGCTACACCTTC
TRBJ1-2	TRBV12-3/TRBV12-4	few	TRBD1	CASRTLGGQAGGNYGYTF	TGTGCCAGCAGGACTCTTGGAGGACAGGCCGGCGGTAACTATGGCTACACCTTC
TRBJ1-3	TRBV20-1	.	.	CSAATLGGNTIYF	TGCAGCGCAGCTACCCTTGGGGGAAACACCATATATTTT
TRBJ1-6	TRBV12-3/TRBV12-4	.	.	CASSPTNSPLHF	TGTGCCAGCAGCCCCACCAATTCACCCCTCCACTTT